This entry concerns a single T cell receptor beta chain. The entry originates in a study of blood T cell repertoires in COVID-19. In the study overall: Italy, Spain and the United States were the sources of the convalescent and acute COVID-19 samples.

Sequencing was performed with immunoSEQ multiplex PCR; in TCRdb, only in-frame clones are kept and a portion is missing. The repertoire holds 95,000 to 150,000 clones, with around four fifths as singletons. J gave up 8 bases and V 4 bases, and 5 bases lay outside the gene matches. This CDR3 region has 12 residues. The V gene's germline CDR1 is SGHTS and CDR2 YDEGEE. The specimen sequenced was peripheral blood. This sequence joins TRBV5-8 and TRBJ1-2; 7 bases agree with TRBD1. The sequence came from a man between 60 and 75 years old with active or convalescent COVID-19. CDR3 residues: CASSPRTGGYTF. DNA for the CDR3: TGTGCCAGCAGCCCTAGGACAGGAGGCTACACCTTC.